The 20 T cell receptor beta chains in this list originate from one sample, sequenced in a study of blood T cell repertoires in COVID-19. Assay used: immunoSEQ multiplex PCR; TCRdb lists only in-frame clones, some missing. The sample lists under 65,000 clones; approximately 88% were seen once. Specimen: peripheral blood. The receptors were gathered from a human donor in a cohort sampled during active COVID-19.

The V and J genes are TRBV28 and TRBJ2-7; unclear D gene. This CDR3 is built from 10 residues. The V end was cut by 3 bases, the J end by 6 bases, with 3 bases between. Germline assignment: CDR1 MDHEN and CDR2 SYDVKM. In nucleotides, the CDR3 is TGTGCCAGCAGTTTTATCGAGCAGTACTTC. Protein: CASSFIEQYF.

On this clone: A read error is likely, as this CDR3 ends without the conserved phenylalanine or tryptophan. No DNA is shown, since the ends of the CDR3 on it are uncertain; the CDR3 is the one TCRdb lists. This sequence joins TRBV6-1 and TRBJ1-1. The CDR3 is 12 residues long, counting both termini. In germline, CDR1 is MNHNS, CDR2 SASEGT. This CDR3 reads CASSEAEGTLAI.

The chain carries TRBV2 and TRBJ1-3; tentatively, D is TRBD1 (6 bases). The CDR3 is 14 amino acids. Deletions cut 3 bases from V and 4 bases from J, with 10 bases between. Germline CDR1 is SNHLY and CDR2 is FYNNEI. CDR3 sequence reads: CASSEWQGGNTIYF. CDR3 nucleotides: TGTGCCAGCAGTGAGTGGCAGGGGGGAAACACCATATATTTT.

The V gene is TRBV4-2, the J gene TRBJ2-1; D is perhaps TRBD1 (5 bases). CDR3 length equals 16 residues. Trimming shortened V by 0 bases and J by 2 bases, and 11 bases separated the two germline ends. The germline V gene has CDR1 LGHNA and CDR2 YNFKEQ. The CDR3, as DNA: TGTGCCAGCAGCCAAGATCAACAGGCCCCCTACAATGAGCAGTTCTTC. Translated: CASSQDQQAPYNEQFF.

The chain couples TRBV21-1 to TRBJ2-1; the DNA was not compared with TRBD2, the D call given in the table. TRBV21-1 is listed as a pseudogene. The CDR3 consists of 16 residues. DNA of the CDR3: TGTGCCAGCAGCAAAGTAGGAGGCGGGCCCCACAATGAGCAGTTCTTC. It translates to CASSKVGGGPHNEQFF.

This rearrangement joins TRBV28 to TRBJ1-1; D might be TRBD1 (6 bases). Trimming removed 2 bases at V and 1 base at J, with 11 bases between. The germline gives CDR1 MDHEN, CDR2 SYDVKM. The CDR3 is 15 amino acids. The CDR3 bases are TGTGCCAGCAGTTTAGTAGACAGGAGGAACACTGAAGCTTTCTTT. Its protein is CASSLVDRRNTEAFF.

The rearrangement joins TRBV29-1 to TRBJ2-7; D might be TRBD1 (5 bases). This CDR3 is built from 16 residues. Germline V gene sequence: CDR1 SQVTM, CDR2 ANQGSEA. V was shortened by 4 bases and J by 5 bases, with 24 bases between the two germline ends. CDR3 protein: CSVVREVGFRLDEQYF. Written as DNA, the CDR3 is TGCAGCGTTGTCAGGGAAGTCGGGTTTCGCTTGGACGAGCAGTACTTC.

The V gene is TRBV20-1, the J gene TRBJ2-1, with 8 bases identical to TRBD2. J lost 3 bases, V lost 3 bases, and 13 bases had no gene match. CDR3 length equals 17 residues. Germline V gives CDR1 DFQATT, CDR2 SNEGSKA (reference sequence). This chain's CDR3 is CSASGGLVTVRYNEQFF. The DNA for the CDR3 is TGCAGTGCTAGTGGGGGACTAGTCACGGTCCGCTACAATGAGCAGTTCTTC.

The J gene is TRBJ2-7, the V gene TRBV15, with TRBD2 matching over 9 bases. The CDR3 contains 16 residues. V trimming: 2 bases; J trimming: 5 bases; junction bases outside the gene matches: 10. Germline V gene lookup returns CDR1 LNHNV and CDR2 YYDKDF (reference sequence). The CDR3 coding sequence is TGTGCCACCAGCAGATCAACCCCGGGACTAGCACACGAGCAGTACTTC. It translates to CATSRSTPGLAHEQYF.

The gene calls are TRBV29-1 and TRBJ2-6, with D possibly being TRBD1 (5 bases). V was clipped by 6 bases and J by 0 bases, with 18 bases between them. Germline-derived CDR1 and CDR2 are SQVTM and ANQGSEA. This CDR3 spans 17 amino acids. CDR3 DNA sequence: TGCAGCGTGAGGTGGGTACAGGCATCCTCTGGGGCCAACGTCCTGACTTTC. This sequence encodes CSVRWVQASSGANVLTF.

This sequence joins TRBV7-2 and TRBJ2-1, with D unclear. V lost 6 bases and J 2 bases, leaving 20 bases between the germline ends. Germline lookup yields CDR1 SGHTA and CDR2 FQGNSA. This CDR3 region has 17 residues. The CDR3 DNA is TGTGCCAGCAGTCCTAAGCGCATTCACGACGCCTACAATGAGCAGTTCTTC. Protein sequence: CASSPKRIHDAYNEQFF.

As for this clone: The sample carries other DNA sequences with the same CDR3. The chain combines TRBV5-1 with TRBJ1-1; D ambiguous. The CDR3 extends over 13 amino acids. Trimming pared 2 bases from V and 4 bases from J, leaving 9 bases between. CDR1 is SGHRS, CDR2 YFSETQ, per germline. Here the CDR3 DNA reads TGCGCCAGCAGCTTTCGGGATCGCACTGAAGCTTTCTTT. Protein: CASSFRDRTEAFF.

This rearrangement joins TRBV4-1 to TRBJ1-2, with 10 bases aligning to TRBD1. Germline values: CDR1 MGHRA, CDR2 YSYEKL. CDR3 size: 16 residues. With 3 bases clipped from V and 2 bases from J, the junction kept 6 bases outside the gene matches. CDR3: CASSHPGQGNNYGYTF. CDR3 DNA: TGCGCCAGCAGCCACCCGGGACAGGGGAACAACTATGGCTACACCTTC.

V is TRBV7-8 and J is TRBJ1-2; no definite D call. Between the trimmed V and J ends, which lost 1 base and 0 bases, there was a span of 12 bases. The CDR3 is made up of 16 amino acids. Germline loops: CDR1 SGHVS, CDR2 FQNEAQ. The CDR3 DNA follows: TGTGCCAGCAGCTTAGTTGCAGGTCCGGCTAACTATGGCTACACCTTC. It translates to CASSLVAGPANYGYTF.

The CDR3 spells CASSDSQISQGKGEPQHF. CDR3 DNA sequence: TGTGCCAGCAGTGACAGCCAAATATCCCAGGGAAAGGGCGAGCCCCAGCATTTT. The rearrangement links TRBV25-1 to TRBJ1-5; a possible D gene is TRBD1 (5 bases). This CDR3 contains 18 residues. Trimming took 3 bases from V and 8 from J, leaving 26 bases between them. Germline V gives CDR1 MGHDK, CDR2 SYGVNS.

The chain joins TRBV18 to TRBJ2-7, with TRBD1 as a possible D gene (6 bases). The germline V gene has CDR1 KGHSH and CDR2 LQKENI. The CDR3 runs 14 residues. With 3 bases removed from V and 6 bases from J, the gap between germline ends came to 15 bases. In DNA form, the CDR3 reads TGTGCCAGCTCACCCACGGACAGCCTCACCGAGCAGTACTTC. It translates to CASSPTDSLTEQYF.

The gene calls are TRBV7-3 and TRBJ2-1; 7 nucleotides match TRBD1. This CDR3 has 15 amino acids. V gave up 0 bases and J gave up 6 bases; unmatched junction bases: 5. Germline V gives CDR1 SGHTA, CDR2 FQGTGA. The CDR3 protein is CASSLTVAGGNEQFF. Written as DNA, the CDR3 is TGTGCCAGCAGCTTAACGGTCGCAGGGGGCAATGAGCAGTTCTTC. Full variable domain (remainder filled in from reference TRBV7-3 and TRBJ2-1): GAGVSQTPSNKVTEKGKYVELRCDPISGHTALYWYRQSLGQGPEFLIYFQGTGAADDSGLPNDRFFAVRPEGSVSTLKIQRTERGDSAVYLCASSLTVAGGNEQFFGPGTRLTVL.

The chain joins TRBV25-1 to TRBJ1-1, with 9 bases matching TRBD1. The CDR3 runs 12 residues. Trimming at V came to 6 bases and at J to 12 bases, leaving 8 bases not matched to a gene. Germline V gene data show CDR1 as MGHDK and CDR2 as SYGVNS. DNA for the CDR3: TGTGCCAGCAGCGCGGGACAGGGAGTAACTTTCTTT. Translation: CASSAGQGVTFF. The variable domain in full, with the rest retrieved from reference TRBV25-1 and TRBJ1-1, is EADIYQTPRYLVIGTGKKITLECSQTMGHDKMYWYQQDPGMELHLIHYSYGVNSTEKGDLSSESTVSRIRTEHFPLTLESARPSHTSQYLCASSAGQGVTFFGQGTRLTVV.

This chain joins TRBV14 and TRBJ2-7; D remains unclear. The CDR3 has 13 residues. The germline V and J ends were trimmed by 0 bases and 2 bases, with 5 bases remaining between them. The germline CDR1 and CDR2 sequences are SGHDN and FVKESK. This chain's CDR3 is CASSQDRTYEQYF. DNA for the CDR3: TGTGCCAGCAGCCAAGACAGGACCTACGAGCAGTACTTC.

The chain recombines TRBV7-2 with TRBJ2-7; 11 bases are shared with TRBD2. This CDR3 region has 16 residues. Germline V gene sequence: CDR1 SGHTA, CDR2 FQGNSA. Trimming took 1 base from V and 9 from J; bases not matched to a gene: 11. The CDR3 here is CASSLGGTSGLRGQYF. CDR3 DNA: TGTGCCAGCAGCTTAGGTGGGACTAGCGGCCTACGGGGGCAGTACTTC.